This T cell receptor beta chain was obtained from a study of blood T cell repertoires in COVID-19. The CDR3 loop spans 15 amino acids. Germline values: CDR1 SGHVS, CDR2 FNYEAQ. Trimming removed 5 bases from V and 7 bases from J; junction bases left unmatched: 14. This clone was detected a few times. Clones were read by immunoSEQ multiplex PCR, and TCRdb kept only the in-frame ones, dropping some. The sample lists some 230,000 clones; roughly 79% were seen once. The chain has TRBV7-6 and TRBJ2-7, with 7 bases fitting TRBD2. The receptor comes from a man aged 35 to 55 who had recovered from COVID-19. The sequencing sample was made of PBMCs or T cells enriched from blood (not recorded which). The CDR3 sequence is CASSPLGIAGLEQYF. In DNA, the CDR3 is TGTGCCAGCAGCCCCCTGGGGATAGCGGGCCTGGAGCAGTACTTC. Full variable domain (remainder filled in from reference TRBV7-6 and TRBJ2-7): GAGVSQSPRYKVTKRGQDVALRCDPISGHVSLYWYRQALGQGPEFLTYFNYEAQQDKSGLPNDRFSAERPEGSISTLTIQRTEQRDSAMYRCASSPLGIAGLEQYFGPGTRLTVT.